This T cell receptor (beta chain) was obtained from a study of blood T cell repertoires in COVID-19. Study-wide context: Sites across the United States, Italy and Spain contributed samples from acute and convalescent COVID-19. PBMCs, B-cell-depleted T cells, or T cells were the source of the cDNA or gDNA that made up the material.

In the original processing: Counts of nucleated cells, estimated from reference gene primer amplification, were obtained. Produced via immunoSEQ multiplex PCR; TCRdb's table is partial and in-frame only. V, J and clone size were drawn from that table, and D and trimming were deduced from the DNA. This table holds just under 20,000 clones, about 85% found once. The source of this sequence is a human donor with active COVID-19. The donor label of this sample is uncertain. The sequenced material came from peripheral blood.

DNA of the CDR3: TGCAGCGGGACAGGGAACACTGAAGCTTTCTTT. Encoded protein: CSGTGNTEAFF. The chain combines TRBV29-1 with TRBJ1-1; 7 bases map to TRBD1. The CDR3 length is 11 residues. With 7 bases clipped from V and 1 base from J, the junction kept 0 bases outside the gene matches. Germline V gene sequence: CDR1 SQVTM, CDR2 ANQGSEA.